This T cell receptor (beta chain) emerged from a study of blood T cell repertoires in COVID-19. Study-level background: Sites across the United States, Italy and Spain contributed samples from acute and convalescent COVID-19. The cDNA or gDNA used as material had been derived from T cells, B-cell-depleted T cells, or PBMCs.

Per the germline V gene, CDR1 is MNHEY and CDR2 is SVGAGI. CDR3 length: 14 amino acids. V lost 6 bases to trimming and J lost 4 bases; unmatched junction nucleotides: 7. Under the authors' procedure: The assay estimated nucleated cells by amplifying reference gene primers. Some clones are missing from TCRdb's copy, which holds only in-frame ones; the method was immunoSEQ multiplex PCR. That table furnishes V, J and clone size, whereas the DNA furnished D and trimming. The data contain over 120,000 clones, about 80% of them singletons. Sequencing was performed on PBMCs or T cells enriched from blood (not recorded which). The chain carries TRBV6-5 and TRBJ2-7; TRBD2 matches 9 bases. The source of this sequence is a woman aged 45-65 years who had recovered from COVID-19. CDR3 nucleotides: TGTGCCAGCAGGGAGGGACTAGCAGCTTACGAGCAGTACTTC. Amino acids: CASREGLAAYEQYF.